Following are 18 T cell receptor beta chains from one sample sequenced in a study of identical twins. MiXCR, applied by TCRdb to the 5' RACE reads, yields one record per CDR3 protein. Altogether about 720,000 distinct CDR3 sequences are present, approximately 9% being singletons, with the ten largest covering more than 0.75%. These same records also appear under a second study, on yellow fever vaccine responses in identical twins.

Material: PBMCs. Receptor source: a woman between 18 and 30 years old in good health.

This clonotype was observed a handful of times. The chain couples TRBV3-1 to TRBJ2-1; 13 nucleotides align to TRBD2. The V gene's germline CDR1 is LGHDT and CDR2 YNNKEL (reference sequence). CDR3 length equals 16 residues. V gave up 1 base and J gave up 6 bases; unmatched junction bases: 3. Here the CDR3 DNA reads TGTGCCAGCAGCCAAGGGACTAGCGGGAGTCTCAATGAGCAGTTCTTC. Its translation: CASSQGTSGSLNEQFF.

This clonotype appeared a few times. This rearrangement joins TRBV29-1 to TRBJ2-1; 10 positions agree with TRBD1. Germline V gene sequence: CDR1 SQVTM, CDR2 ANQGSEA. CDR3 length: 13 amino acids. J was trimmed by 7 bases and V by 7 bases; bases with no gene match: 7. The CDR3 loop reads CSGRGTGVNEQFF. CDR3 nucleotides: TGCAGCGGGAGGGGGACAGGGGTGAATGAGCAGTTCTTC.

V gene TRBV20-1 combines with J gene TRBJ1-1; 9 bases are a match to TRBD1. Germline V gene sequence: CDR1 DFQATT, CDR2 SNEGSKA (reference sequence). After removal of 4 bases from V and 0 bases from J, the junction contained 6 bases not matched to a gene. This CDR3 spans 15 amino acids. The CDR3 DNA sequence: TGCAGTGCTAAAGGACAGGGGCGCATGAACACTGAAGCTTTCTTT. Translating it yields CSAKGQGRMNTEAFF.

The chain carries TRBV20-1 and TRBJ2-7; D is perhaps TRBD2 (5 bases). This CDR3 has 12 amino acids. Germline CDR1 is DFQATT and CDR2 is SNEGSKA (reference sequence). With 6 bases removed from V and 6 bases from J, the gap between germline ends came to 15 bases. The CDR3 region is CSAIRGWGEQYF. The CDR3 coding sequence is TGCAGTGCGATCCGCGGGTGGGGCGAGCAGTACTTC.

In this sample, this clonotype turned up many times. The V gene is TRBV12-3 or TRBV12-4, the J gene TRBJ2-3; 7 bases fit TRBD2. V lost 3 bases and J lost 6; bases outside the gene matches: 6. The CDR3 contains 14 residues. The CDR3 DNA reads TGTGCCAGCAGTTTCTCTGTGGGAGGGGATACGCAGTATTTT. It yields the protein CASSFSVGGDTQYF.

The chain uses TRBV20-1 and TRBJ1-6, with 8 bases aligning to TRBD1. This CDR3 has 15 amino acids. From germline, CDR1 is DFQATT and CDR2 SNEGSKA (reference sequence). V shed 5 bases and J 9 bases; nucleotides not matched to a gene: 12. CDR3 nucleotide sequence: TGCAGTGCTGAGTACCCCAGGGGGCGCTTTTCACCCCTCCACTTT. Its protein is CSAEYPRGRFSPLHF.

This clonotype was seen a few times. V and J are TRBV18 and TRBJ2-7; D not resolved. V gave up 3 bases and J gave up 6 bases, with 15 bases separating them. CDR1 is KGHSH and CDR2 is LQKENI in the germline V gene. This CDR3 has 14 amino acids. The CDR3 DNA is TGTGCCAGCTCACCGGGTCCAACGGTCCTCGAGCAGTACTTC. Its protein is CASSPGPTVLEQYF.

V usage is TRBV20-1 and J usage is TRBJ2-1; D gene uncertain. V lost 5 bases and J 0 bases, leaving 11 bases between the germline ends. The CDR3 has 14 amino acids. CDR1 and CDR2 from the germline V gene are DFQATT and SNEGSKA (reference sequence). The chain's CDR3 is CSAQKAYSYNEQFF. In nucleotides, the CDR3 is TGCAGTGCTCAAAAGGCCTACTCCTACAATGAGCAGTTCTTC.

This clonotype was seen at least ten times. CDR3 sequence reads: CSANPGQGWRTEAFF. CDR3 in DNA: TGCAGTGCTAACCCGGGACAGGGATGGCGAACTGAAGCTTTCTTT. This chain connects TRBV20-1 to TRBJ1-1, with 9 bases matching TRBD1. The CDR3 loop spans 15 amino acids. Germline trimming cut 4 bases from V and 5 bases from J; bases unmatched to any gene: 11. Germline V gene data show CDR1 as DFQATT and CDR2 as SNEGSKA (reference sequence).

Only a few counts were recorded for this clonotype. The chain is built from TRBV20-1 and TRBJ2-7; no definite D call. The length of the CDR3 is 12 residues. Germline V lookup: CDR1 DFQATT, CDR2 SNEGSKA (reference sequence). Trimming left V 5 bases short and J 0 bases short, with 8 bases between. The CDR3 DNA follows: TGCAGTGCTCCGGGCGCCTCCTACGAGCAGTACTTC. Encoded protein: CSAPGASYEQYF.

The table lists this clonotype with many counts. The chain is built from TRBV5-1 and TRBJ1-6; 7 nucleotides align to TRBD1. CDR1 is SGHRS, CDR2 YFSETQ, per germline. J lost 4 bases, V lost 2 bases, and 6 bases had no gene match. The CDR3 has 16 amino acids. CDR3 sequence: CASSLSGQRYNSPLHF. The DNA for the CDR3 is TGCGCCAGCAGCTTATCGGGACAGAGATATAATTCACCCCTCCACTTT.

This chain uses TRBV12-3 or TRBV12-4 with TRBJ1-1, with 7 bases that match TRBD1. V shed 0 bases, J shed 4 bases, and the junction held 8 bases outside the gene matches. The CDR3 is 16 amino acids. CDR3 nucleotide sequence: TGTGCCAGCAGTTTAGCGGCAGGGGGTGGTAGCACTGAAGCTTTCTTT. It is translated as CASSLAAGGGSTEAFF.

The sample holds a few counts of this clonotype. J is TRBJ1-1 and V is TRBV2; D unclear. Trimming took 5 bases from V and 1 from J, leaving 11 bases between them. CDR3 size: 14 residues. Germline-derived CDR1 and CDR2 are SNHLY and FYNNEI. CDR3 loop: CASSRVAENTEAFF. Written as DNA, the CDR3 is TGTGCCAGCAGTCGAGTCGCAGAGAACACTGAAGCTTTCTTT.

In this sample, this clonotype turned up a few times. The rearrangement joins TRBV4-3 to TRBJ2-5; D possibly corresponds to TRBD1 (6 bases). The germline V gene encodes CDR1 LGHNA and CDR2 YSLEER. This CDR3 contains 13 residues. The V gene lost 4 bases and the J gene lost 4 bases, with 10 bases spanning the gap. The CDR3 loop is CASSPLRGETQYF. The CDR3 coding sequence is TGCGCCAGCAGCCCCCTCAGGGGAGAGACCCAGTACTTC.

This clonotype was observed a handful of times. CDR3 nucleotides: TGTGCCAGCAGCTCTGTACGGTTCCCCGGGACTACCCTCTACGGCGAGCAGTACTTC. It codes for CASSSVRFPGTTLYGEQYF. The chain uses TRBV5-4 and TRBJ2-7; 7 positions agree with TRBD2. Losses at the gene ends were 3 bases for V and 6 bases for J; bases not matched to a gene: 24. CDR1 and CDR2 (germline): SGHNT, YYREEE (reference sequence). This CDR3 has 19 amino acids.

This clonotype has only a few counts. This chain links TRBV5-1 with TRBJ2-3; D is unclear. V lost 4 bases, J lost 2 bases, and 14 bases lay in between. The CDR3 has 15 amino acids. Germline loops: CDR1 SGHRS, CDR2 YFSETQ. The CDR3 nucleotides are TGCGCCAGCAGCACCGACCTGGGATCCACAGATACGCAGTATTTT. As protein: CASSTDLGSTDTQYF.

This clonotype was observed many times. The chain is built from TRBV7-2 and TRBJ2-1; no clear D. V dropped 1 base and J dropped 3 bases, with 10 bases sitting between them. Germline loops: CDR1 SGHTA, CDR2 FQGNSA. CDR3 length: 15 amino acids. CDR3 loop: CASSLVGNNYNEQFF. The CDR3 nucleotides are TGTGCCAGCAGCTTAGTAGGTAACAACTACAATGAGCAGTTCTTC.

At least ten counts were recorded for this clonotype. This chain links TRBV7-3 with TRBJ2-5, with D unclear. The CDR3 sequence is 17 residues long. Trimming took off 1 base at V and 0 bases at J, with 15 bases between the two ends. Germline CDR1 and CDR2: SGHTA and FQGTGA. CDR3 in amino acids: CASSLKGWTAYQETQYF. In nucleotides, the CDR3 is TGTGCCAGCAGCTTAAAAGGGTGGACGGCGTACCAAGAGACCCAGTACTTC.